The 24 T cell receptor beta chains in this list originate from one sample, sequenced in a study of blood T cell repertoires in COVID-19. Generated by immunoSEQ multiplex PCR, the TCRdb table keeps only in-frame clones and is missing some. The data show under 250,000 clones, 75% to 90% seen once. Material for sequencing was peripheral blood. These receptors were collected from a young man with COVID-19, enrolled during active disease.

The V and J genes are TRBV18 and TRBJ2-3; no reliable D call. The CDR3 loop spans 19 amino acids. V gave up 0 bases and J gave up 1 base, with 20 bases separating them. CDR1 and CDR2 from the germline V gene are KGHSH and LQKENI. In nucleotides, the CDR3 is TGTGCCAGCTCACCACCGGTTTTCAAGACCAGTGGAGGCACAGATACGCAGTATTTT. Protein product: CASSPPVFKTSGGTDTQYF.

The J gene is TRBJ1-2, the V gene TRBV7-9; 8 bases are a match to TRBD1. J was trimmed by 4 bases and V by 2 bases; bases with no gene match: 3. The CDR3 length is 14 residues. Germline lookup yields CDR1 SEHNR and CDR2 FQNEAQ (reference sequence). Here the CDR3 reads CASSLKQGGYGYTF. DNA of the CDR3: TGTGCCAGCAGCTTAAAACAGGGGGGCTATGGCTACACCTTC.

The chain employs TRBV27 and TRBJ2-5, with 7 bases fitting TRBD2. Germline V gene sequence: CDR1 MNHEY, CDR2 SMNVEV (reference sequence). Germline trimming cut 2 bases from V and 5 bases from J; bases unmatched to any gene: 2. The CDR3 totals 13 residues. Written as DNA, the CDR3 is TGTGCCAGCAGTTTACTGGGAGGGGAGACCCAGTACTTC. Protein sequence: CASSLLGGETQYF.

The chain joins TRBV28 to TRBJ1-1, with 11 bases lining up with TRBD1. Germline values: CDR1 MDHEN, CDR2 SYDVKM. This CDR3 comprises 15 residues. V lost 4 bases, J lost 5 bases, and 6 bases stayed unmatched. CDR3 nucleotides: TGTGCCAGCAGTTGGGGGACAGGGGGTTTGACTGAAGCTTTCTTT. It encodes CASSWGTGGLTEAFF.

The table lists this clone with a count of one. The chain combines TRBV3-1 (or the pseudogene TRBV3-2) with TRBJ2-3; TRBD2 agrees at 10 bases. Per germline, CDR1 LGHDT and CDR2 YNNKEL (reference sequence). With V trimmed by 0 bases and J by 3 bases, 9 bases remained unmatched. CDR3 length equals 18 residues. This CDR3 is CASSQDGTGLAETDTQYF. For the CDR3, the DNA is TGTGCCAGCAGCCAAGACGGTACAGGACTAGCGGAGACAGATACGCAGTATTTT.

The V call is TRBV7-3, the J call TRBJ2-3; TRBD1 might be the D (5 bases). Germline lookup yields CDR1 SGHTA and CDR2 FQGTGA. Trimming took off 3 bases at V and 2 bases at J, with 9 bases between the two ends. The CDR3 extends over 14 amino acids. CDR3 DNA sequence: TGTGCCAGCAGCTTCACAGGCCTCACAGATACGCAGTATTTT. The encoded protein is CASSFTGLTDTQYF.

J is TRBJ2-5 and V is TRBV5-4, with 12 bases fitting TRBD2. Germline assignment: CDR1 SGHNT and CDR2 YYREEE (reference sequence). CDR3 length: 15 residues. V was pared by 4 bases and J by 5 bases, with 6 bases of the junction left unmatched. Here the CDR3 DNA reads TGTGCCAGCAGCCGGACTAGCGGGACCTCGGAGACCCAGTACTTC. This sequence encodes CASSRTSGTSETQYF.

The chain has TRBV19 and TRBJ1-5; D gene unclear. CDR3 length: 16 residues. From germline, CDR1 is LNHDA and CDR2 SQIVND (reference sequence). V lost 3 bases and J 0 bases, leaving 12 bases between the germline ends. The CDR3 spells CASSILSGDSNQPQHF. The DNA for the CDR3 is TGTGCCAGTAGTATCTTAAGCGGCGATAGCAATCAGCCCCAGCATTTT.

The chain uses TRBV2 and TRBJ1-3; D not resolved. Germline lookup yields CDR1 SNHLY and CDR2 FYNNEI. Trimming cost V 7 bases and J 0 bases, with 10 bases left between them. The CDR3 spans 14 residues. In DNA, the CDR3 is TGTGCCAGCAACCTCGGGGTCTCTGGAAACACCATATATTTT. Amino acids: CASNLGVSGNTIYF.

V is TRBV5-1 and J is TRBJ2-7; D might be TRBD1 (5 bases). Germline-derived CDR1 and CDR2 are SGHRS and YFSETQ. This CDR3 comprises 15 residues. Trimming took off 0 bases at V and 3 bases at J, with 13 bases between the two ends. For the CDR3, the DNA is TGCGCCAGCAGCTTGGCCGAAACAGGCCTCTACGAGCAGTACTTC. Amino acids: CASSLAETGLYEQYF.

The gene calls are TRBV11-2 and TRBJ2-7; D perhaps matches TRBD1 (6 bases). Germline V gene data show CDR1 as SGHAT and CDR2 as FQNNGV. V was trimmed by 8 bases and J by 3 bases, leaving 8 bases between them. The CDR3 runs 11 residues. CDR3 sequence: CASEGDYEQYF. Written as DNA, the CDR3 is TGTGCCAGCGAGGGGGACTACGAGCAGTACTTC.

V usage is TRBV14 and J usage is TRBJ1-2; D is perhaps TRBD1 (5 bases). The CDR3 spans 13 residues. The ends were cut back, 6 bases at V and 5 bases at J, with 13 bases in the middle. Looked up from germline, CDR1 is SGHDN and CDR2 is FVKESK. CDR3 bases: TGTGCCAGCAGTTTGGACATTGGGTATGGCTACACCTTC. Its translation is CASSLDIGYGYTF.

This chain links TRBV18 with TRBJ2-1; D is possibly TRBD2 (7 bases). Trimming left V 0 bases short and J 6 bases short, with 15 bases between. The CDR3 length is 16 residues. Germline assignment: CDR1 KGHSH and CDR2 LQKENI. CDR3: CASSPPVVGGLNEQFF. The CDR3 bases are TGTGCCAGCTCACCACCAGTCGTCGGGGGGCTCAATGAGCAGTTCTTC. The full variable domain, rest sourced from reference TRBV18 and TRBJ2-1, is NAGVMQNPRHLVRRRGQEARLRCSPMKGHSHVYWYRQLPEEGLKFMVYLQKENIIDESGMPKERFSAEFPKEGPSILRIQQVVRGDSAAYFCASSPPVVGGLNEQFFGPGTRLTVL.

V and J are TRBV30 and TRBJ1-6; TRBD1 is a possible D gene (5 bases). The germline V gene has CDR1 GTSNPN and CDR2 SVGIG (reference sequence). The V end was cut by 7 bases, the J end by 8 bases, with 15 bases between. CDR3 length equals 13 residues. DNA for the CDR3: TGTGCCTCACAAGTGGGGCTAGATTCACCCCTCCACTTT. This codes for CASQVGLDSPLHF. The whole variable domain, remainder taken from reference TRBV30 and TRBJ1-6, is SQTIHQWPATLVQPVGSPLSLECTVEGTSNPNLYWYRQAAGRGLQLLFYSVGIGQISSEVPQNLSASRPQDRQFILSSKKLLLSDSGFYLCASQVGLDSPLHFGNGTRLTVT.

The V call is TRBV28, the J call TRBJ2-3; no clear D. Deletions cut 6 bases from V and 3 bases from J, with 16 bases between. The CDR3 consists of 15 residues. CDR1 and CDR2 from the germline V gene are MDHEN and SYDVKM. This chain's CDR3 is CASSPRRIKTDTQYF. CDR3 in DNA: TGTGCCAGCAGCCCCAGGCGCATAAAGACAGATACGCAGTATTTT.

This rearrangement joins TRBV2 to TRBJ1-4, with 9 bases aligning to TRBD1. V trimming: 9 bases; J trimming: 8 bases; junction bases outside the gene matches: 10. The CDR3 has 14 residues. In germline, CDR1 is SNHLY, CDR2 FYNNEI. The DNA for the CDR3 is TGTGCCAGTGAGACAGGGGGATTTGGGGAAAAACTGTTTTTT. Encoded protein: CASETGGFGEKLFF.

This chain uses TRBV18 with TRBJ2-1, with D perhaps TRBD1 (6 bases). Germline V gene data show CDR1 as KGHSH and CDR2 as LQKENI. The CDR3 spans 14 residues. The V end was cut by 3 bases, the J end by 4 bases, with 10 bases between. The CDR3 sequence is CASSPPTGYNEQFF. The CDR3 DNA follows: TGTGCCAGCTCACCCCCTACAGGGTACAATGAGCAGTTCTTC.

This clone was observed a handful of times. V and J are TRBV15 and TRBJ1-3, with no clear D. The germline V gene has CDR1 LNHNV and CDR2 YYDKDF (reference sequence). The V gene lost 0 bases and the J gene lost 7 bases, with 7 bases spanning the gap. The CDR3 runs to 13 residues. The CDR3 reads CATSRDPLNTIYF. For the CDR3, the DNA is TGTGCCACCAGCAGAGATCCCTTGAACACCATATATTTT.

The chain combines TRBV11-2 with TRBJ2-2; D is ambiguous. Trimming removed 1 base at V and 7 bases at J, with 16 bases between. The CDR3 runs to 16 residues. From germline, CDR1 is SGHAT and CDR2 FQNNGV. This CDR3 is CASSLGQSPGNGELFF. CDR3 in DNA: TGTGCCAGCAGCTTAGGACAATCACCCGGCAACGGGGAGCTGTTTTTT. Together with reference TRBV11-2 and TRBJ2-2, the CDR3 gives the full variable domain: EAGVAQSPRYKIIEKRQSVAFWCNPISGHATLYWYQQILGQGPKLLIQFQNNGVVDDSQLPKDRFSAERLKGVDSTLKIQPAKLEDSAVYLCASSLGQSPGNGELFFGEGSRLTVL.

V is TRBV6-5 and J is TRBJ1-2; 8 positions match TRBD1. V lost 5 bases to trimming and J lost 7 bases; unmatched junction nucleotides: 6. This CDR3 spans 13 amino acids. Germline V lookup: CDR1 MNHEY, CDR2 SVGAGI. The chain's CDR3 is CASSIDRGSGYTF. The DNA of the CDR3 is TGTGCCAGCAGTATCGACAGGGGCTCTGGCTACACCTTC.

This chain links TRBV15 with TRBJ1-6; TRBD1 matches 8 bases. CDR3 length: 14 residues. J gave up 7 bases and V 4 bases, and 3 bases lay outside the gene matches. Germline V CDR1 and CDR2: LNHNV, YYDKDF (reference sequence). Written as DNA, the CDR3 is TGTGCCACCAGCATGACAGGGGCCAATTCACCCCTCCACTTT. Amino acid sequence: CATSMTGANSPLHF.

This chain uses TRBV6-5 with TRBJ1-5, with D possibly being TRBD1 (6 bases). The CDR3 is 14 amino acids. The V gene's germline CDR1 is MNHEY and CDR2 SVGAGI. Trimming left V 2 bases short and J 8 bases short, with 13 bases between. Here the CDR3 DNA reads TGTGCCAGCAGTTACGAGGGGGTGGGGGAGCCCCAGCATTTT. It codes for CASSYEGVGEPQHF.

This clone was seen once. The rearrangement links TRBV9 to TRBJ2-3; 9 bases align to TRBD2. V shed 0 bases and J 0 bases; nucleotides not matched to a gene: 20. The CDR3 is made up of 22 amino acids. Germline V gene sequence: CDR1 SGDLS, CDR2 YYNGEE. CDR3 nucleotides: TGTGCCAGCAGCGTAGATCCCCAAGGAGGAAGCGGGAGGCGCTCTAGCACAGATACGCAGTATTTT. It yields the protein CASSVDPQGGSGRRSSTDTQYF.

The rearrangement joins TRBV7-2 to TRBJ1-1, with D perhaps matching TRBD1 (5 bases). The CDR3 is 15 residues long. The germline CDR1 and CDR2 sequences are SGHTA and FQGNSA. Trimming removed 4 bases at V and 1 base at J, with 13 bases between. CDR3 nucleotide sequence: TGTGCCAGCAGCTACCAAGGGGCAGGGAACACTGAAGCTTTCTTT. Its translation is CASSYQGAGNTEAFF.